The following is a T cell receptor (beta chain) sequence with its context. Its target is unknown. V lost 3 bases and J lost 10, with 18 bases in between. CDR1 KGHSH and CDR2 LQKENI come from the germline V gene. The CDR3 consists of 14 residues. The sample comes from a study of cytomegalovirus exposure and HLA in healthy donors. PCR used 60 Vbeta primers and 13 Jbeta primers. TCRdb's table, derived via immunoSEQ multiplex PCR, lists solely in-frame clones and lacks some. The data hold roughly 110,000 clones, with around 76% observed a single time. Study outcomes and limitations: It was fewer than 200 TCR beta chains that were listed as cytomegalovirus-associated. As a later analysis revealed, the rate of TCR association differed by HLA locus, with DRB1 most and HLA-C fewest.

Material for sequencing was PBMCs. The clonotype originates from a woman aged 45-65 years in good health and CMV-seropositive. The chain uses TRBV18 and TRBJ1-1; TRBD1 might be the D (6 bases). CDR3 sequence: CASSPLRQTGIAFF. The DNA of the CDR3 is TGTGCCAGCTCACCCTTGCGACAAACAGGGATAGCTTTCTTT.